This T cell receptor (beta chain) was captured by sequencing in a study of T-cell reconstitution after alpha-beta-depleted transplantation in children. Regarding the study as a whole: T-cell numbers and diversity, one year after transplant, stemmed largely from T cells that were newly produced. The origin of alpha-beta T cells about two months after transplant was reportedly several hundred expanded graft clones.

For TCRbeta, the library was prepared with unique molecular identifiers. TCRdb used MiXCR to reprocess the PCR reads, holding one entry per CDR3 protein. The data hold about 260,000 distinct CDR3 sequences, with around 7.5% observed a single time. The CDR3 is 10 amino acids. From germline, CDR1 is SNHLY and CDR2 FYNNEI. The table lists this clonotype with many counts. The antigen remains unidentified. One end of the junction fails to match germline, which may point to a read error. The chain uses TRBV2 and TRBJ2-7; D ambiguous. This clonotype was sampled from a male patient younger than 18 who had a stem cell transplant for acute lymphoblastic leukemia, so the T cells may come from the graft donor. Here the sequenced sample was PBMCs, mostly from graft donor cells, taken 180 days after TCRalphabeta/CD19-depleted stem cell transplant. The CDR3 DNA is TGTGCCAGCAGTGGGGTGAATTTGAACTTC. It translates to CASSGVNLNF.